The clone carrying this T cell receptor (beta chain) has just a few counts. Its antigen remains unidentified. Stated treatment: some 20 received Ad26.COV2.S at low or high dose, single or two shots; 5 received placebo; per-sample allocation not given. Sampling was performed 63 days after the first vaccine or placebo injection. A Boston donor was an adult aged 18-55 years. Data came from immunoSEQ multiplex PCR; TCRdb stores just in-frame clones and leaves some out. In the table there are about 450,000 clones, 75% to 90% of which are singletons. CDR3 size: 14 residues. The germline V and J ends were trimmed by 0 bases and 4 bases, with 9 bases remaining between them. CDR1 is PRHDT, CDR2 FYEKMQ, per germline (reference sequence). The data belong to a study of Ad26.COV2.S vaccination and SARS-CoV-2 variants. Study information: This donor came from the COV1001 trial of Ad26.COV2.S. Study results and limitations: Total responses of T cells may have been underestimated by the analyses of TCR breadth and depth. Whether participants received vaccine or placebo, their non-spike TCR breadth was similar.

The chain recombines TRBV13 with TRBJ2-5, with TRBD2 as a possible D gene (6 bases). This sequence was found in a person between 18 and 65 years old who received the Ad26.COV2.S COVID-19 vaccine or a placebo. This specimen consisted of peripheral blood, obtained in a trial of Ad26.COV2.S vaccine versus placebo. CDR3 protein: CASSLGVEGETQYF. CDR3 bases: TGTGCCAGCAGCTTAGGCGTGGAGGGAGAGACCCAGTACTTC.